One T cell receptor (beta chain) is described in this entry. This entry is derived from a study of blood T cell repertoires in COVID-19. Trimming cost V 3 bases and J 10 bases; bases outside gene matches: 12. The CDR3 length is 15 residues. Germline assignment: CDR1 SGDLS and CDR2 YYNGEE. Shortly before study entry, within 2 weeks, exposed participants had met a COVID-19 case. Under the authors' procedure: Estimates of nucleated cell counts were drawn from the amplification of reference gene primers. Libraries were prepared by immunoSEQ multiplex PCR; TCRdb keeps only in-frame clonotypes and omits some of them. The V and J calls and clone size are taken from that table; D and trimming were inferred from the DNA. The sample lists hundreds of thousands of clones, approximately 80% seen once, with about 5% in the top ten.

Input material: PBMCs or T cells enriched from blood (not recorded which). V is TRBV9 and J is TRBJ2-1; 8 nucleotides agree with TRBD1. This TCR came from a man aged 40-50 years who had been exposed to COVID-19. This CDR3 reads CASSGASGWTGEQFF. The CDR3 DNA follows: TGTGCCAGCAGCGGAGCCAGCGGGTGGACAGGGGAGCAGTTCTTC.